Below, 20 T cell receptor beta chains from the same sample are listed, as sequenced in a study of identical twins. One entry per CDR3 protein, called by TCRdb with MiXCR from the 5' RACE reads. The sample consists of about 290,000 distinct CDR3 sequences, 9.5% of them appearing once. The sample also formed part of further work on yellow fever vaccine responses in identical twins.

The specimen was CD8+ T cells sorted from blood. The receptors come from a woman under 30 in good health.

The J gene is TRBJ1-2, the V gene TRBV28; 10 bases fit TRBD1. V shed 6 bases and J 6 bases; nucleotides not matched to a gene: 10. The CDR3 is 15 amino acids. Looked up from germline, CDR1 is MDHEN and CDR2 is SYDVKM. DNA for the CDR3: TGTGCCAGCAGGTACAGATGGACAGGGGGTGATGGCTACACCTTC. Protein sequence: CASRYRWTGGDGYTF.

This clonotype was detected a few times. V gene TRBV7-9 combines with J gene TRBJ2-4; D remains unclear. Germline CDR1 SEHNR, CDR2 FQNEAQ (reference sequence). With 5 bases removed from V and 1 base from J, the gap between germline ends came to 15 bases. This CDR3 has 16 amino acids. The CDR3 sequence: CASSRQSPEAKNIQYF. CDR3 bases: TGTGCCAGCAGCCGCCAATCCCCTGAGGCCAAAAACATTCAGTACTTC.

In this sample, this clonotype turned up many times. This sequence joins TRBV20-1 and TRBJ2-7, with 9 bases that match TRBD1. The CDR3 is 20 residues long. The V segment lost 1 base and the J segment 7 bases; nucleotides outside the gene matches: 26. Germline values: CDR1 DFQATT, CDR2 SNEGSKA (reference sequence). The DNA for the CDR3 is TGCAGTGCTAGAGGTGTACCGGGACAGGGTGAAGGCCCCCAACTGAGGGAGCAGTACTTC. It specifies CSARGVPGQGEGPQLREQYF.

This clonotype was seen more than once but under ten times. J is TRBJ2-7 and V is TRBV6-2 or TRBV6-3; no firm D call. The CDR3 is made up of 13 amino acids. Trimming left V 6 bases short and J 2 bases short, with 11 bases between. CDR1 and CDR2 from the germline V gene are MNHEY and SVGEGT. The CDR3 is CASSPRLTYEQYF. The DNA of the CDR3 is TGTGCCAGCAGCCCCCGACTTACCTACGAGCAGTACTTC.

This clonotype was picked up a small number of times. The chain couples TRBV9 to TRBJ2-1, with 8 bases lining up with TRBD2. CDR1 is SGDLS and CDR2 is YYNGEE in the germline V gene. The CDR3 runs to 16 residues. The V and J ends lost 1 base and 4 bases, in that order; junction bases with no gene match: 7. The CDR3 spells CASSVNGGGTYNEQFF. The CDR3 nucleotides are TGTGCCAGCAGCGTAAATGGCGGGGGGACTTACAATGAGCAGTTCTTC.

The rearrangement uses TRBV19 and TRBJ2-7; perhaps TRBD1 as D (6 bases). The germline CDR1 and CDR2 sequences are LNHDA and SQIVND (reference sequence). CDR3 length: 15 amino acids. V lost 5 bases, J lost 6 bases, and 20 bases lay in between. The DNA for the CDR3 is TGTGCCAGTAGTCCCCTGCAGGGGCTCATGGTCGAGCAGTACTTC. Residues: CASSPLQGLMVEQYF.

The chain is built from TRBV11-2 and TRBJ2-7, with 13 bases aligning to TRBD2. Germline CDR1 reads SGHAT; CDR2 reads FQNNGV. J was trimmed by 6 bases and V by 4 bases; bases with no gene match: 15. The CDR3 runs to 18 residues. The CDR3 nucleotides are TGTGCCAGCAGCTACCCACTAGCGGGAGGGCCAACCTCTAGCGAGCAGTACTTC. Its translation: CASSYPLAGGPTSSEQYF.

In this sample, this clonotype turned up many times. V usage is TRBV25-1 and J usage is TRBJ2-3; TRBD1 agrees at 7 bases. CDR3 length: 18 amino acids. Germline V gene data show CDR1 as MGHDK and CDR2 as SYGVNS. V was clipped by 0 bases and J by 3 bases; unmatched bases: 12. CDR3 bases: TGTGCCAGCAGTGAATATTCCTCGGACAGGCGGAGGACAGATACGCAGTATTTT. Translated, it gives CASSEYSSDRRRTDTQYF. Variable domain in full (rest from reference TRBV25-1 and TRBJ2-3): EADIYQTPRYLVIGTGKKITLECSQTMGHDKMYWYQQDPGMELHLIHYSYGVNSTEKGDLSSESTVSRIRTEHFPLTLESARPSHTSQYLCASSEYSSDRRRTDTQYFGPGTRLTVL.

The chain recombines TRBV6-1 with TRBJ2-1, with no clear D. The CDR3 has 16 amino acids. Germline loops: CDR1 MNHNS, CDR2 SASEGT. Trimming took off 7 bases at V and 0 bases at J, with 16 bases between the two ends. The CDR3 nucleotides are TGTGCCAGCACCCACACACGGATGAGCTCCTACAATGAGCAGTTCTTC. It codes for CASTHTRMSSYNEQFF.

The chain recombines TRBV7-9 with TRBJ2-3; 9 bases fit TRBD2. Germline V gene data show CDR1 as SEHNR and CDR2 as FQNEAQ (reference sequence). The CDR3 is 15 residues long. J lost 0 bases, V lost 3 bases, and 1 base had no gene match. The CDR3 protein is CASSFAGGSTDTQYF. The CDR3 DNA sequence: TGTGCCAGCAGCTTTGCGGGGGGGAGCACAGATACGCAGTATTTT. Combining the CDR3 with reference TRBV7-9 and TRBJ2-3 gives the whole variable domain DTGVSQNPRHKITKRGQNVTFRCDPISEHNRLYWYRQTLGQGPEFLTYFQNEAQLEKSRLLSDRFSAERPKGSFSTLEIQRTEQGDSAMYLCASSFAGGSTDTQYFGPGTRLTVL.

This clonotype turned up a few times. The CDR3 coding sequence is TGTGCCAGCAGTTTATATTCGACCGGGACGCAGTATTTT. Translated, it gives CASSLYSTGTQYF. J is TRBJ2-3 and V is TRBV27; D uncertain. V was cut by 1 base and J by 9 bases, with 11 bases left in between. The germline V gene has CDR1 MNHEY and CDR2 SMNVEV (reference sequence). The CDR3 is 13 amino acids.

Turning to this clonotype: The junction departs from germline at one end; a sequencing error may be responsible. The V and J genes are TRBV19 and TRBJ2-1, with 8 bases identical to TRBD2. The CDR3 is 16 residues long. Looked up from germline, CDR1 is LNHDA and CDR2 is SQIVND (reference sequence). The CDR3 DNA reads as TGTGCCACTAGTCCTTGGCGGGAGGAAGGGCGCAATGAGCAGTTCTTC. It yields the protein CATSPWREEGRNEQFF.

This clonotype was seen a handful of times. CDR3 sequence: CASSLGGLPYEQYF. The CDR3 DNA reads TGTGCCAGCAGCCTCGGGGGGCTACCCTACGAGCAGTACTTC. V and J are TRBV27 and TRBJ2-7; perhaps TRBD2 as D (7 bases). The V end was cut by 6 bases, the J end by 2 bases, with 14 bases between. Germline V gives CDR1 MNHEY, CDR2 SMNVEV (reference sequence). CDR3 length: 14 residues.

The chain employs TRBV3-1 and TRBJ2-2, with TRBD1 as a possible D gene (6 bases). Between the trimmed V and J ends, which lost 4 bases and 0 bases, there was a span of 15 bases. Germline CDR1 and CDR2: LGHDT and YNNKEL (reference sequence). The CDR3 extends over 17 amino acids. DNA for the CDR3: TGTGCCAGCAGCCCCCCGCCAGGGGTTGCGAACACCGGGGAGCTGTTTTTT. Translating gives CASSPPPGVANTGELFF. Full variable domain (remainder filled in from reference TRBV3-1 and TRBJ2-2): DTAVSQTPKYLVTQMGNDKSIKCEQNLGHDTMYWYKQDSKKFLKIMFSYNNKELIINETVPNRFSPKSPDKAHLNLHINSLELGDSAVYFCASSPPPGVANTGELFFGEGSRLTVL.

This clonotype was seen ten or more times. V is TRBV7-2 and J is TRBJ2-7; TRBD2 matches 7 bases. This CDR3 has 15 residues. From germline, CDR1 is SGHTA and CDR2 FQGNSA. With 3 bases clipped from V and 3 bases from J, the junction kept 8 bases outside the gene matches. This CDR3 is CASSFRTSRLYEQYF. CDR3 coding DNA: TGTGCCAGCAGCTTCCGGACTAGTCGCCTCTACGAGCAGTACTTC.

The gene calls are TRBV30 and TRBJ2-3, with D maybe TRBD1 (6 bases). Per germline, CDR1 GTSNPN and CDR2 SVGIG (reference sequence). There are 16 residues in the CDR3. V lost 5 bases and J lost 3, with 21 bases in between. The CDR3 sequence: CAWDLGGIGVTDTQYF. The CDR3 DNA reads as TGTGCCTGGGACCTTGGGGGCATCGGGGTGACAGATACGCAGTATTTT.

This clonotype was seen a few times. As DNA, the CDR3 is TGTGCCAGCAGCGTAGGTGGTAGCGGCTCCTACGAGCAGTACTTC. Its translation: CASSVGGSGSYEQYF. The chain couples TRBV9 to TRBJ2-7; D perhaps matches TRBD2 (6 bases). From germline, CDR1 is SGDLS and CDR2 YYNGEE. V lost 0 bases and J lost 0, with 10 bases in between. The CDR3 length is 15 residues.

This clonotype has just a few counts. The chain uses TRBV20-1 and TRBJ2-7; 10 positions agree with TRBD2. This CDR3 region has 15 residues. Germline V lookup: CDR1 DFQATT, CDR2 SNEGSKA (reference sequence). The junction had 11 bases not matched to a gene; V was cut back by 5 bases and J by 4 bases. The CDR3 sequence: CSASPQASGSYEQYF. CDR3 bases: TGCAGTGCTTCCCCCCAGGCTAGCGGGAGTTACGAGCAGTACTTC.

This clonotype showed up just a few times. The rearrangement uses TRBV20-1 and TRBJ2-1, with TRBD2 identical over 8 bases. This CDR3 has 14 residues. Per germline, CDR1 DFQATT and CDR2 SNEGSKA (reference sequence). Germline trimming cut 6 bases from V and 1 base from J; bases unmatched to any gene: 5. DNA of the CDR3: TGCAGTGCCCAGAGCGGGGGATCCTACAATGAGCAGTTCTTC. It is translated as CSAQSGGSYNEQFF.

CDR3 region: CASSRDSTNQPQHF. As DNA, the CDR3 is TGTGCCAGCAGTCGCGACAGCACCAATCAGCCCCAGCATTTT. The genes are TRBV2 and TRBJ1-5; TRBD1 might be the D (5 bases). Trimming pared 5 bases from V and 3 bases from J, leaving 11 bases between. The CDR3 consists of 14 residues. Germline V gene lookup returns CDR1 SNHLY and CDR2 FYNNEI.